This entry lists 11 T cell receptor beta chains sequenced from one sample in a study of T cells in Graves' hyperthyroidism and ophthalmopathy. Amplified regions were TCR beta CDR3 sequences from RNA transcripts. RT-PCR in the first round (using the HTBI primer set) targeted the TCR CDR3. TCRdb analysed the multiplex PCR reads with MiXCR anew, one entry per CDR3 protein. The sample lists about 360,000 distinct CDR3 sequences; about 13% were seen once. Sequenced: blood. These receptors came from a woman younger than 30 with Graves' hyperthyroidism.

On this clonotype: Germline is not matched at one junction end, which may reflect a read error. This chain links TRBV24-1 with TRBJ1-2; a weak D match, TRBD1 (6 bases). CDR1 and CDR2 from the germline V gene are KGHDR and SFDVKD. This CDR3 contains 13 residues. CDR3 region: CASSNAYRDGYTF. In nucleotides, the CDR3 is TGTGCCTCCAGTAATGCTTACAGGGATGGCTACACCTTC.

J is TRBJ1-6 and V is TRBV5-5; possible D gene TRBD1, 5 bases. The CDR3 is 17 residues long. Germline CDR1 is SGHKS and CDR2 is YYEKEE (reference sequence). The V and J ends lost 0 bases and 0 bases respectively, with 10 bases between them. CDR3 DNA: TGTGCCAGCAGCTTGGATCAGGGAAGCTCCTATAATTCACCCCTCCACTTT. Protein product: CASSLDQGSSYNSPLHF.

V is TRBV7-2 and J is TRBJ1-6, with 9 bases fitting TRBD1. Germline lookup yields CDR1 SGHTA and CDR2 FQGNSA. V lost 2 bases, J lost 7 bases, and 6 bases stayed unmatched. The CDR3 totals 16 residues. CDR3: CASSLLRGQGNSPLHF. CDR3 sequence (DNA): TGTGCCAGCAGCTTATTAAGGGGACAGGGAAATTCACCCCTCCACTTT.

As to this clonotype: This may stem from a read error, because a much larger clone lies one nucleotide away. This chain links TRBV7-3 with TRBJ1-1, with a possible D match to TRBD1 (5 bases). Germline lookup yields CDR1 SGHTA and CDR2 FQGTGA. The CDR3 extends over 13 amino acids. The chain's CDR3 is CASSLIADTEDFF. The CDR3 coding sequence is TGTGCCAGCAGCTTAATTGCGGACACTGAAGATTTCTTT.

The chain employs TRBV6-2 or TRBV6-3 and TRBJ2-2; tentative D call: TRBD1 (6 bases). The CDR3 spans 15 residues. CDR1 is MNHEY and CDR2 is SVGEGT in the germline V gene. Trimming pared 5 bases from V and 0 bases from J, leaving 10 bases between. The CDR3 DNA reads as TGTGCCAGCAGTCTGGACAGACCGAACACCGGGGAGCTGTTTTTT. Protein product: CASSLDRPNTGELFF.

This clonotype was observed at least ten times. The CDR3 sequence is CAWSVATGELGQPQHF. Here the CDR3 DNA reads TGTGCCTGGAGTGTGGCGACAGGGGAATTGGGTCAGCCCCAGCATTTT. This sequence joins TRBV30 and TRBJ1-5; 8 nucleotides line up with TRBD1. This CDR3 is built from 16 residues. Germline V CDR1 and CDR2: GTSNPN, SVGIG (reference sequence). The J segment lost 6 bases and the V segment lost 0 bases, leaving 10 bases of the junction unmatched.

To note about this clonotype: A much bigger clone sits one base away, suggesting this may be a read error. The rearrangement links TRBV7-2 to TRBJ2-3; 8 positions match TRBD2. Germline trimming cut 1 base from V and 4 bases from J; bases unmatched to any gene: 10. This CDR3 contains 17 residues. Germline V CDR1 and CDR2: SGHTA, FQGNSA. CDR3 in amino acids: CASSLGLAREGADTQYF. As DNA, the CDR3 is TGTGCCAGCAGCTTAGGACTAGCGAGAGAGGGCGCAGATACGCAGTATTTT.

This clonotype was recorded at least ten times. V usage is TRBV12-3 or TRBV12-4 and J usage is TRBJ1-5; a possible D gene is TRBD1 (5 bases). The CDR3 spans 15 residues. V lost 6 bases and J lost 4, with 16 bases in between. As DNA, the CDR3 is TGTGCCAGCAGGCTAACGCAGGGATCAAATCAGCCCCAGCATTTT. As protein: CASRLTQGSNQPQHF.

There are many counts of this clonotype. J is TRBJ1-1 and V is TRBV6-2 or TRBV6-3; maybe TRBD1 (5 bases). V lost 4 bases, J lost 6 bases, and 12 bases lay in between. CDR1 is MNHEY and CDR2 is SVGEGT in the germline V gene. The CDR3 is made up of 13 amino acids. This CDR3 reads CASSFAQGSEAFF. CDR3 nucleotides: TGTGCCAGCAGTTTCGCGCAGGGATCTGAAGCTTTCTTT.

In its sample, this clonotype was seen many times. The gene calls are TRBV5-5 and TRBJ2-3, with 14 bases fitting TRBD2. Losses at the gene ends were 5 bases for V and 10 bases for J; bases not matched to a gene: 6. CDR3 size: 14 residues. The germline V gene encodes CDR1 SGHKS and CDR2 YYEKEE (reference sequence). Written as DNA, the CDR3 is TGTGCCAGCAGGTCGACTAGCGGGGGGGATGCGCAGTATTTT. This translates into CASRSTSGGDAQYF.

The table lists this clonotype with many counts. The chain couples TRBV18 to TRBJ1-1, with D tentatively TRBD1 (6 bases). The CDR3 runs to 15 residues. Trimming took 2 bases from V and 4 from J, leaving 14 bases between them. Germline V gives CDR1 KGHSH, CDR2 LQKENI. For the CDR3, the DNA is TGTGCCAGCTCACCAGGATTACAGGGAGCCACTGAAGCTTTCTTT. This gives the protein CASSPGLQGATEAFF.